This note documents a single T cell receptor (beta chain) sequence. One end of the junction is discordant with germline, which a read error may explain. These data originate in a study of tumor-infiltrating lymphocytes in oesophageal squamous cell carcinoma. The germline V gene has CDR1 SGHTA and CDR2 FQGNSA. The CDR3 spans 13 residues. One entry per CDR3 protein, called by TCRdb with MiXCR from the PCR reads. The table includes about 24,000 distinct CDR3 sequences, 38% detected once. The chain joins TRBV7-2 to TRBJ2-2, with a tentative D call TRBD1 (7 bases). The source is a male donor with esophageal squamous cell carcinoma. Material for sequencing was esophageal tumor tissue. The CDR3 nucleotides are TGTGCCAGCAGCCCGAGAGGGGGCGGGGACCTGTTTTTT. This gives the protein CASSPRGGGDLFF. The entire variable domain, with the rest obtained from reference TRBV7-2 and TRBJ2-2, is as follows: GAGVSQSPSNKVTEKGKDVELRCDPISGHTALYWYRQSLGQGLEFLIYFQGNSAPDKSGLPSDRFSAERTGGSVSTLTIQRTQQEDSAVYLCASSPRGGGDLFFGEGSRLTVL.